Listed here are 12 T cell receptor beta chains from one sample, sequenced in a study of shared T cell receptors in the human thymus. Sequencing was performed with immunoSEQ multiplex PCR; in TCRdb, only in-frame clones are kept and a portion is missing. The sample carries over 650,000 clones, around 87% recorded once. The same sample was also studied in work on human thymus T cells.

What was sequenced was thymocytes. The receptors originated from a boy under three years old with a congenital heart defect.

The count of this clone is one. V gene TRBV4-3 combines with J gene TRBJ1-1; unclear D gene. The germline V gene encodes CDR1 LGHNA and CDR2 YSLEER. V lost 0 bases and J 1 base, leaving 9 bases between the germline ends. The CDR3 contains 15 residues. The CDR3 is CASSQDRYGNTEAFF. CDR3 coding DNA: TGCGCCAGCAGCCAAGATCGTTACGGGAACACTGAAGCTTTCTTT.

The chain couples TRBV7-9 to TRBJ2-4, with TRBD1 matching 7 bases. With 5 bases clipped from V and 12 bases from J, the junction kept 10 bases outside the gene matches. The CDR3 sequence is 13 residues long. The germline V gene has CDR1 SEHNR and CDR2 FQNEAQ (reference sequence). CDR3 loop: CASSPTGTGCQYF. The CDR3 DNA reads as TGTGCCAGCAGCCCGACAGGGACGGGATGTCAGTACTTC. The whole variable domain, filled in from reference TRBV7-9 and TRBJ2-4, reads DTGVSQNPRHKITKRGQNVTFRCDPISEHNRLYWYRQTLGQGPEFLTYFQNEAQLEKSRLLSDRFSAERPKGSFSTLEIQRTEQGDSAMYLCASSPTGTGCQYFGAGTRLSVL.

A note on this clone: The same CDR3 can be traced to other DNA sequences in this sample. The rearrangement links TRBV7-2 to TRBJ1-3; 7 positions match TRBD1. Losses at the gene ends were 5 bases for V and 3 bases for J; bases not matched to a gene: 7. This CDR3 spans 15 amino acids. Germline V gives CDR1 SGHTA, CDR2 FQGNSA. The CDR3 DNA reads as TGTGCCAGCAGCAGCACTGGGGACAGTGGAAACACCATATATTTT. This codes for CASSSTGDSGNTIYF.

The chain recombines TRBV11-2 with TRBJ1-2; weak D call: TRBD1 (5 bases). Trimming removed 7 bases at V and 4 bases at J, with 19 bases between. In germline, CDR1 is SGHAT, CDR2 FQNNGV. This CDR3 is built from 15 residues. DNA of the CDR3: TGTGCCAGCACCTTCTCCGGCAGGGAGGCCTATGGCTACACCTTC. It is translated as CASTFSGREAYGYTF.

The gene calls are TRBV18 and TRBJ1-5; 8 bases line up with TRBD1. The ends lost 4 bases at V and 2 bases at J; junction bases unmatched: 4. This CDR3 region has 15 residues. Germline V CDR1 and CDR2: KGHSH, LQKENI. CDR3 bases: TGTGCCAGCTCACGATCGGGACAGGGCAATCAGCCCCAGCATTTT. Translated: CASSRSGQGNQPQHF.

The chain links TRBV5-1 to TRBJ1-6; 7 bases are shared with TRBD1. The CDR3 has 16 residues. With V trimmed by 0 bases and J by 10 bases, 10 bases remained unmatched. Germline CDR1 SGHRS, CDR2 YFSETQ. The DNA for the CDR3 is TGCGCCAGCAGCTTGGCGGCGACAGGGACGAGGTCACCCCTCCACTTT. Translated, it gives CASSLAATGTRSPLHF.

A few counts support this clone. The chain joins TRBV19 to TRBJ1-4, with TRBD1 matching 8 bases. Germline CDR1 reads LNHDA; CDR2 reads SQIVND (reference sequence). The CDR3 runs to 15 residues. V dropped 4 bases and J dropped 6; count of bases not matched to a gene: 7. The CDR3 DNA follows: TGTGCCAGTAGTAACCGGGACAGGCGACATGAAAAACTGTTTTTT. Translation: CASSNRDRRHEKLFF.

The J gene is TRBJ2-5, the V gene TRBV28, with a weak D call TRBD2 (6 bases). The length of the CDR3 is 13 residues. Germline V gives CDR1 MDHEN, CDR2 SYDVKM. Trimming took 5 bases from V and 2 from J, leaving 9 bases between them. The CDR3 DNA reads as TGTGCCAGCAGTCCGGGGGAACAAGAGACCCAGTACTTC. Translated: CASSPGEQETQYF.

The chain couples TRBV6-4 to TRBJ2-2; D remains ambiguous. Trimming took off 5 bases at V and 6 bases at J, with 7 bases between the two ends. The CDR3 is 12 residues long. In germline, CDR1 is MRHNA, CDR2 SNTAGT. CDR3 in DNA: TGTGCCAGCAGTTCCGGAGCCGGGGAGCTGTTTTTT. Its translation is CASSSGAGELFF.

The V gene is TRBV25-1, the J gene TRBJ2-5; weak D call: TRBD2 (6 bases). V lost 6 bases and J 5 bases, leaving 13 bases between the germline ends. The CDR3 contains 13 residues. Germline CDR1 is MGHDK and CDR2 is SYGVNS. The CDR3 DNA reads TGTGCCAGCAGAGCGGGCCAGGTCGAGACCCAGTACTTC. This translates into CASRAGQVETQYF.

V is TRBV30 and J is TRBJ2-7; D is unclear. CDR1 GTSNPN and CDR2 SVGIG come from the germline V gene (reference sequence). The ends were cut back, 5 bases at V and 3 bases at J, with 5 bases in the middle. The CDR3 length is 10 residues. This CDR3 reads CAWGVYEQYF. In nucleotides, the CDR3 is TGTGCCTGGGGAGTCTACGAGCAGTACTTC.

J is TRBJ2-1 and V is TRBV29-1; 7 positions match TRBD2. The CDR3 is 15 amino acids. V was pared by 3 bases and J by 5 bases, with 10 bases of the junction left unmatched. Germline V CDR1 and CDR2: SQVTM, ANQGSEA. CDR3 loop: CSVDSGTIRNNEQFF. CDR3 bases: TGCAGCGTTGACTCCGGGACTATCAGAAACAATGAGCAGTTCTTC.